This TCR beta chain was found in a study of T cell responses to AZD1222 COVID-19 vaccine. The wider study: Analyses pooled second doses at about 4 or about 12 weeks.

Study observations and caveats: Two AZD1222 doses significantly raised spike-specific TCR breadth and depth over controls. Spike was spanned by vaccine-associated CD4 TCRs, with dominance at 160-218 and 743-854.

As to this clone: Its antigen is not identified.

The table came from immunoSEQ multiplex PCR; TCRdb's copy has only in-frame clones and leaves some out. The table shows 100,000 to 120,000 clones, with less than 95% occurring only once. The ends were cut back, 3 bases at V and 5 bases at J, with 11 bases in the middle. The CDR3 totals 14 residues. CDR1 is SGHRS, CDR2 YFSETQ, per germline. This TCR came from an adult in good health. This chain links TRBV5-1 with TRBJ1-4; D ambiguous. This material consisted of peripheral blood, taken on day 0 of AZD1222 vaccination. CDR3 DNA: TGCGCCAGCAGCTCAGGAGTTACGAATGAAAAACTGTTTTTT. This gives the protein CASSSGVTNEKLFF.